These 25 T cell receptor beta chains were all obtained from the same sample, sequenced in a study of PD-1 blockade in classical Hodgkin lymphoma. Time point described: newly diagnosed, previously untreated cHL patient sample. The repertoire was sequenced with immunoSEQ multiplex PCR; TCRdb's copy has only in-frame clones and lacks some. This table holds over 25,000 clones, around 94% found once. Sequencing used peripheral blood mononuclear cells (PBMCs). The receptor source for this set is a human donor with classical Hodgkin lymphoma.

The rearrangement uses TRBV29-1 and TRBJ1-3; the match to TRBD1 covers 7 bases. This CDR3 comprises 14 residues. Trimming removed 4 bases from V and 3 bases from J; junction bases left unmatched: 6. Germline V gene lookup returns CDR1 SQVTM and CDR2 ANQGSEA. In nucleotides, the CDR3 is TGCAGCGTTGCGACAGGGTACGGTGGAAACACCATATATTTT. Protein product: CSVATGYGGNTIYF.

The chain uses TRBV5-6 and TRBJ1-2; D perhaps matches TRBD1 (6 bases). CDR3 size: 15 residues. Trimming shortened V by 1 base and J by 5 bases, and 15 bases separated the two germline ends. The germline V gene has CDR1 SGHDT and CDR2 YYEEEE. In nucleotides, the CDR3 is TGTGCCAGCAGCTTGAGGCCGGGGGCAGGATATGGCTACACCTTC. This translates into CASSLRPGAGYGYTF.

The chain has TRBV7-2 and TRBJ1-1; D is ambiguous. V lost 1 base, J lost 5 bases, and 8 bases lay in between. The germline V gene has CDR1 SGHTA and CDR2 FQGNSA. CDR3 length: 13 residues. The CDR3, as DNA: TGTGCCAGCAGCTTAGACGAGGTTACTGAAGCTTTCTTT. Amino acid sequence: CASSLDEVTEAFF.

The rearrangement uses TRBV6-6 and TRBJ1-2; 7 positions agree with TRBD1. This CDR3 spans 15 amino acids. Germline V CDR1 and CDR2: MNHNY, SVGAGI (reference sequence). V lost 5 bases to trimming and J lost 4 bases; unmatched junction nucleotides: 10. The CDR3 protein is CASSVRQGTIYGYTF. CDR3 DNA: TGTGCCAGCAGTGTCAGACAGGGAACGATCTATGGCTACACCTTC.

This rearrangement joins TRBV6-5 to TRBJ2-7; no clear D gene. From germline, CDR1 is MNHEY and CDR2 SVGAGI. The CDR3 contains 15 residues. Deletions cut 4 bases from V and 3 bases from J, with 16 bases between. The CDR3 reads CASSLAWTGFYEQYF. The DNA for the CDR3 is TGTGCCAGCAGTTTAGCCTGGACGGGTTTCTACGAGCAGTACTTC.

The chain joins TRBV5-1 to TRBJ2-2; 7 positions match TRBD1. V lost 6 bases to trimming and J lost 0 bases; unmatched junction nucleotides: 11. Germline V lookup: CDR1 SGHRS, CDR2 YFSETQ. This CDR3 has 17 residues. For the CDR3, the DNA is TGCGCCAGCACCATGAAGTTAGGACAGGCGAACACCGGGGAGCTGTTTTTT. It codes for CASTMKLGQANTGELFF.

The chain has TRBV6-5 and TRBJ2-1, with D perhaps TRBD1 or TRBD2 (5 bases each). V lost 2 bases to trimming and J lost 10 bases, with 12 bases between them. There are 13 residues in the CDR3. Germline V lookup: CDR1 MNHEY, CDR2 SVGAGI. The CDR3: CASSYDTGTEQFF. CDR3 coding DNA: TGTGCCAGCAGTTACGACACCGGGACGGAGCAGTTCTTC.

The CDR3 DNA reads TGTGCCAGCACGAGGACACGCTCCTACAATGAGCAGTTCTTC. Residues: CASTRTRSYNEQFF. The chain joins TRBV28 to TRBJ2-1; D is perhaps TRBD1 (5 bases). This CDR3 spans 14 amino acids. Trimming removed 7 bases at V and 0 bases at J, with 10 bases between. Germline V lookup: CDR1 MDHEN, CDR2 SYDVKM. The full variable domain, with the rest looked up from reference TRBV28 and TRBJ2-1, is DVKVTQSSRYLVKRTGEKVFLECVQDMDHENMFWYRQDPGLGLRLIYFSYDVKMKEKGDIPEGYSVSREKKERFSLILESASTNQTSMYLCASTRTRSYNEQFFGPGTRLTVL.

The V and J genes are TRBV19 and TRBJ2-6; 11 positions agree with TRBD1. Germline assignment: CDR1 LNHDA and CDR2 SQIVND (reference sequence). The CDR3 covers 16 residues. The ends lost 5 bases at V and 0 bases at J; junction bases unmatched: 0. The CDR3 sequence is CASSGTGGSGANVLTF. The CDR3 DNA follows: TGTGCCAGTAGTGGGACAGGGGGCTCTGGGGCCAACGTCCTGACTTTC.

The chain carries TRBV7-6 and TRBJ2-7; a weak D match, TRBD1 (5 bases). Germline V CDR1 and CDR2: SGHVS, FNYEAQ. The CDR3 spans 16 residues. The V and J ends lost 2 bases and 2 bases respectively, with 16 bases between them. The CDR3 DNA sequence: TGTGCCAGCAGCTTATACAAGGGGCAAGCACCCTACGAGCAGTACTTC. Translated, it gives CASSLYKGQAPYEQYF.

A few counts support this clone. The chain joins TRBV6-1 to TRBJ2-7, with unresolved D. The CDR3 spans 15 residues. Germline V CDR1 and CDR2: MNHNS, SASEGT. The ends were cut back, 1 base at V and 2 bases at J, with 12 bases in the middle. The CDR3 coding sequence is TGTGCCAGCAGTGAAGGGTGGCTAGGAGCCTACGAGCAGTACTTC. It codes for CASSEGWLGAYEQYF.

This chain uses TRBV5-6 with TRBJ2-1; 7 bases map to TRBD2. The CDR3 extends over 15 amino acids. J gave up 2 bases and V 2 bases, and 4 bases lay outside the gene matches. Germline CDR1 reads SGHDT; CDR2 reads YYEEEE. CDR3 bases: TGTGCCAGCAGCTTCGGACTAGGCACCTACAATGAGCAGTTCTTC. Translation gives CASSFGLGTYNEQFF.

The CDR3 region has the DNA TGTGCCAGCTCACCACTCGGAAACTCTGGGGCCAACGTCCTGACTTTC. It yields the protein CASSPLGNSGANVLTF. The V call is TRBV18, the J call TRBJ2-6; unclear D gene. The V gene lost 1 base and the J gene lost 0 bases, with 7 bases spanning the gap. The CDR3 is 16 amino acids. Germline lookup yields CDR1 KGHSH and CDR2 LQKENI.

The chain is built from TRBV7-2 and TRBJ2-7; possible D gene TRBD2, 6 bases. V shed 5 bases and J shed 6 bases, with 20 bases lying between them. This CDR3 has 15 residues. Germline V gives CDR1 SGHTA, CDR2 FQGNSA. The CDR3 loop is CASSTVRGISGEQYF. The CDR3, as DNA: TGTGCCAGCAGCACAGTCCGGGGGATCTCGGGCGAGCAGTACTTC. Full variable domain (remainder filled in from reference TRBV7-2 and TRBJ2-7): GAGVSQSPSNKVTEKGKDVELRCDPISGHTALYWYRQSLGQGLEFLIYFQGNSAPDKSGLPSDRFSAERTGGSVSTLTIQRTQQEDSAVYLCASSTVRGISGEQYFGPGTRLTVT.

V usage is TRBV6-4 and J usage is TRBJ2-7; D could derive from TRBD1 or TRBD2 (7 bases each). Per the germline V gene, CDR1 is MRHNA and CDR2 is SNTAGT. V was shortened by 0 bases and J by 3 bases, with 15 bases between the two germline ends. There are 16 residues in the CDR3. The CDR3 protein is CASSDSGRRGGYEQYF. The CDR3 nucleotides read TGTGCCAGCAGTGACTCGGGGCGCAGGGGGGGCTACGAGCAGTACTTC.

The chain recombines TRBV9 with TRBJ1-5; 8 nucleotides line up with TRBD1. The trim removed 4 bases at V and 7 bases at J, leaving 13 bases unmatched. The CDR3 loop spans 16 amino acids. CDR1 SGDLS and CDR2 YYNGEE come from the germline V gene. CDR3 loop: CASSPHGTGGEQPQHF. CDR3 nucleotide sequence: TGTGCCAGCAGCCCTCACGGGACAGGAGGGGAGCAGCCCCAGCATTTT.

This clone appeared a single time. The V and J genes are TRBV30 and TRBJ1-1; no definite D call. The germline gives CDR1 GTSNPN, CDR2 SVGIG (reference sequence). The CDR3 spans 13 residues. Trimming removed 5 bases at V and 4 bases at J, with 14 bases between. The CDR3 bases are TGTGCCTGGTTAACCTTTGGTGGCACTGAAGCTTTCTTT. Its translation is CAWLTFGGTEAFF.

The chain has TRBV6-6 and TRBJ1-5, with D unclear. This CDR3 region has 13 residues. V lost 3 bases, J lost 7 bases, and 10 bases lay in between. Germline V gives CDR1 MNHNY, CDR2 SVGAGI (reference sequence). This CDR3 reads CASSYSPKQPQHF. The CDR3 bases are TGTGCCAGCAGTTATAGTCCAAAACAGCCCCAGCATTTT.

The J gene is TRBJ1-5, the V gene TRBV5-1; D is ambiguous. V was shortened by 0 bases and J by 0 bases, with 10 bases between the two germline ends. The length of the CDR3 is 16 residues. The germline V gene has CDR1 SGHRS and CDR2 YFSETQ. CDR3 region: CASSLDGPYSNQPQHF. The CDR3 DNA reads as TGCGCCAGCAGCTTGGATGGTCCTTATAGCAATCAGCCCCAGCATTTT.

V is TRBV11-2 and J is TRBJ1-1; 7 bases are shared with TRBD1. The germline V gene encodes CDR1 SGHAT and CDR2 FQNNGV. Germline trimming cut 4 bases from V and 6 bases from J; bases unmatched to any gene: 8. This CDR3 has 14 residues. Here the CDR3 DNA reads TGTGCCAGCAGCTCCAGGGGGTTTAGGGCTGAAGCTTTCTTT. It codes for CASSSRGFRAEAFF.

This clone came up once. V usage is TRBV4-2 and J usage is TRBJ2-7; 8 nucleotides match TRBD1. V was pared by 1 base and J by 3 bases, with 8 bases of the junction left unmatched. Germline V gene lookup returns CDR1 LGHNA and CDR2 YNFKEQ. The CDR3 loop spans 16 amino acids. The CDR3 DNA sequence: TGTGCCAGCAGCCAAGCCGACACAGGGGGAGTCTACGAGCAGTACTTC. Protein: CASSQADTGGVYEQYF.

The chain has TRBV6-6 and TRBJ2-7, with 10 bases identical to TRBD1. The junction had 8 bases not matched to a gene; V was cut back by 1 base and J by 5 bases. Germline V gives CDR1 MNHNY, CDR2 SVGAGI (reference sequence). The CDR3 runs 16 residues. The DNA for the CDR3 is TGTGCCAGCAGTTACTATCCGTGGGGGACAGGGGACGAGCAGTACTTC. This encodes CASSYYPWGTGDEQYF.

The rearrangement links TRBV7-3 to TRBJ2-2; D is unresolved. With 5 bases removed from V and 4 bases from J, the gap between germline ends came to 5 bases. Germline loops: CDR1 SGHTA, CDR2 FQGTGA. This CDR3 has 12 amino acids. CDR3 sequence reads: CASSGGTGELFF. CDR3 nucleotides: TGTGCCAGCAGCGGCGGCACCGGGGAGCTGTTTTTT.

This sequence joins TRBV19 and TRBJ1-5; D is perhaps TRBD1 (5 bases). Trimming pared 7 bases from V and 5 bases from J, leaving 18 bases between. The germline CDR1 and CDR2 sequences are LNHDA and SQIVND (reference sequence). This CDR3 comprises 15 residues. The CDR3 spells CASTSSGGLDQPQHF. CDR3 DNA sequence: TGTGCCAGTACTTCAAGTGGGGGGTTGGATCAGCCCCAGCATTTT. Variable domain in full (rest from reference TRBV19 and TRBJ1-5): DGGITQSPKYLFRKEGQNVTLSCEQNLNHDAMYWYRQDPGQGLRLIYYSQIVNDFQKGDIAEGYSVSREKKESFPLTVTSAQKNPTAFYLCASTSSGGLDQPQHFGDGTRLSIL.

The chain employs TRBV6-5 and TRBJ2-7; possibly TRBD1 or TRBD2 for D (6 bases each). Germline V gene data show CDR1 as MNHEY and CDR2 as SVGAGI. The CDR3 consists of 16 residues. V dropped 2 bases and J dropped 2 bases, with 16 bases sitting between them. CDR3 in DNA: TGTGCCAGCAGTTACCTTAGGGGGAGGTCCACCTACGAGCAGTACTTC. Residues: CASSYLRGRSTYEQYF.